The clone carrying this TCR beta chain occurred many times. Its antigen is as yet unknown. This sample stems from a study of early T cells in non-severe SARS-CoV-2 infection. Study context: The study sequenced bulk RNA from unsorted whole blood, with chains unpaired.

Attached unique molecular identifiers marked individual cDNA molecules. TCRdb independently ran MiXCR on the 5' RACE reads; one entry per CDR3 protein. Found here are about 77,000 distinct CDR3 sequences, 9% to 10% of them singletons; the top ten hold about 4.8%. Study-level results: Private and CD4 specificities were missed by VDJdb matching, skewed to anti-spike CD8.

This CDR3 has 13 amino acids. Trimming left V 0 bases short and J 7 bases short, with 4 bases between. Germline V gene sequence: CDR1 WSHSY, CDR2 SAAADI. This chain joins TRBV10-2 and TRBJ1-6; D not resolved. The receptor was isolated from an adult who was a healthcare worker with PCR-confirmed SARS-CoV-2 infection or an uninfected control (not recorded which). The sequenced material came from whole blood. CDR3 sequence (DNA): TGCGCCAGCAGTGAGTCTAACAATTCACCCCTCCACTTT. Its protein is CASSESNNSPLHF.